The TCR beta chain described here comes from a study of T cells after yellow fever vaccination. Looked up from germline, CDR1 is SEHNR and CDR2 is FQNEAQ (reference sequence). The CDR3 has 16 amino acids. V gave up 2 bases and J gave up 2 bases; unmatched junction bases: 3. This clonotype was recorded at least ten times. TCRdb itself ran the 5' RACE reads through MiXCR, one entry per CDR3 protein. The repertoire holds under 400,000 distinct CDR3 sequences, around 10% seen once, with roughly a sixth in the top ten. The TCR originated in a man in his late teens or twenties who received the YFV17D yellow fever vaccine. The material sequenced was PBMCs, taken on the day of the first yellow fever vaccination. V gene TRBV7-9 combines with J gene TRBJ2-1, with 10 bases matching TRBD2. Written as DNA, the CDR3 is TGTGCCAGCAGCTTAAGCCTAGCGGGGGCCTACAATGAGCAGTTCTTC. Its translation: CASSLSLAGAYNEQFF. The variable domain in full, completed from reference TRBV7-9 and TRBJ2-1, reads DTGVSQNPRHKITKRGQNVTFRCDPISEHNRLYWYRQTLGQGPEFLTYFQNEAQLEKSRLLSDRFSAERPKGSFSTLEIQRTEQGDSAMYLCASSLSLAGAYNEQFFGPGTRLTVL.